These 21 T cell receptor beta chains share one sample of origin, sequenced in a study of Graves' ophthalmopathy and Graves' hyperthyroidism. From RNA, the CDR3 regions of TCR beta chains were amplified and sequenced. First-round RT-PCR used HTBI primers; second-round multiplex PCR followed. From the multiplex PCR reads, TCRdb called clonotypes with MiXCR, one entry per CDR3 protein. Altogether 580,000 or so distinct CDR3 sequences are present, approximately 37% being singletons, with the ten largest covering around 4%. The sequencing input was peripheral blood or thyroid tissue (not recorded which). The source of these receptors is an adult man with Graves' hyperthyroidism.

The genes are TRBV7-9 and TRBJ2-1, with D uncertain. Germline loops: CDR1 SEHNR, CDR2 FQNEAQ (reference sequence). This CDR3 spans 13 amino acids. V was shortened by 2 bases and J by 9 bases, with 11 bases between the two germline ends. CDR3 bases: TGTGCCAGCAGCTTAAGGTTATGGGGTGAGCAGTTCTTC. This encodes CASSLRLWGEQFF.

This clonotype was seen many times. CDR3 amino acids: CSARVLREAFF. The CDR3 DNA follows: TGCAGCGCCCGGGTTCTCCGAGAAGCTTTCTTT. The rearrangement uses TRBV29-1 and TRBJ1-1; D is unresolved. With 7 bases removed from V and 8 bases from J, the gap between germline ends came to 14 bases. CDR1 is SQVTM, CDR2 ANQGSEA, per germline. The CDR3 length is 11 residues.

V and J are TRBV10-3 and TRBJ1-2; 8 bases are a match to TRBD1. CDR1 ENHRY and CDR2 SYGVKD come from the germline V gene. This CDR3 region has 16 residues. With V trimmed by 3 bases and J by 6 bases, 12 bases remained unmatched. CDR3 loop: CAISEVWQGAPDGYTF. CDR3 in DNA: TGTGCCATCAGTGAAGTGTGGCAGGGGGCGCCTGATGGCTACACCTTC.

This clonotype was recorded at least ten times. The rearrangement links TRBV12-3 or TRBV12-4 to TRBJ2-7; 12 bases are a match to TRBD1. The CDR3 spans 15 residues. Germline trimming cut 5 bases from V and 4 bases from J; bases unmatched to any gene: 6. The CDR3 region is CASSTTGQGAYEQYF. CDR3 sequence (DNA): TGTGCCAGCAGTACGACGGGACAGGGGGCTTACGAGCAGTACTTC.

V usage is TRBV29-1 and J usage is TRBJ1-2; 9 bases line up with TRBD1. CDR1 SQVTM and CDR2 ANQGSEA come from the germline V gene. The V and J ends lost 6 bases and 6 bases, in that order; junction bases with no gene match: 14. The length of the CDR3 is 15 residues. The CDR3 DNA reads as TGCAGCGTGAGGAACAGGGGGCAGGGGGCAGATGGCTACACCTTC. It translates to CSVRNRGQGADGYTF.

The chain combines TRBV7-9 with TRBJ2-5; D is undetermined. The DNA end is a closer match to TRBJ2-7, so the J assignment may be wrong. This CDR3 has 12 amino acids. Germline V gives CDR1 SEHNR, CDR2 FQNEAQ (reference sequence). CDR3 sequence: CASSGNIYEQYF. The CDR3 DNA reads TGTGCCAGCAGCGGCAACATCTACGAGCAGTACTTC.

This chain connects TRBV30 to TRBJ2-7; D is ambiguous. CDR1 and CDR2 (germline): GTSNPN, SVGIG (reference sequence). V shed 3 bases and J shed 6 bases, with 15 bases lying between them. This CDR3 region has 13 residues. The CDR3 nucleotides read TGTGCCTGGAGCCCAAAAGGGTTGCGCGAGCAGTACTTC. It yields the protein CAWSPKGLREQYF. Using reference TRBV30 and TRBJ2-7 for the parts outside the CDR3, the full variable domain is SQTIHQWPATLVQPVGSPLSLECTVEGTSNPNLYWYRQAAGRGLQLLFYSVGIGQISSEVPQNLSASRPQDRQFILSSKKLLLSDSGFYLCAWSPKGLREQYFGPGTRLTVT.

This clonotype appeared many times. CDR3 nucleotide sequence: TGTGCCATCAGCACGGACACCTCCTACGAGCAGTACTTC. This gives the protein CAISTDTSYEQYF. The chain carries TRBV10-3 and TRBJ2-7; TRBD1 is a possible D gene (5 bases). Trimming removed 6 bases from V and 0 bases from J, with 9 bases in between. The CDR3 runs to 13 residues. The germline CDR1 and CDR2 sequences are ENHRY and SYGVKD.

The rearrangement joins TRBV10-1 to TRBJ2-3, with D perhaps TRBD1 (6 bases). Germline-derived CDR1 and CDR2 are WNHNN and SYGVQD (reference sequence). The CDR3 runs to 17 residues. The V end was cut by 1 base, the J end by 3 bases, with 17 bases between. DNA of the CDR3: TGCGCCAGCAGTGAGTTTGCCCTTGGACAGAGTACAGATACGCAGTATTTT. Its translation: CASSEFALGQSTDTQYF.

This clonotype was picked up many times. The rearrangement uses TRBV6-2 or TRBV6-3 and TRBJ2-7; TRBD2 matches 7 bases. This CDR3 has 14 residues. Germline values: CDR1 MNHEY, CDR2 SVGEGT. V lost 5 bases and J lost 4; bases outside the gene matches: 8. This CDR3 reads CASSRSGYQYEQYF. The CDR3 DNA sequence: TGTGCCAGCAGTCGTAGCGGGTATCAATACGAGCAGTACTTC.

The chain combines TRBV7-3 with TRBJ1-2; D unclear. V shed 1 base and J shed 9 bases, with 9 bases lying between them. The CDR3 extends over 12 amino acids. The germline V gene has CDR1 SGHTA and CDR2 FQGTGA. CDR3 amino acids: CASSLKGVSYTF. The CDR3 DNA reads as TGTGCCAGCAGCTTAAAAGGAGTGAGCTACACCTTC.

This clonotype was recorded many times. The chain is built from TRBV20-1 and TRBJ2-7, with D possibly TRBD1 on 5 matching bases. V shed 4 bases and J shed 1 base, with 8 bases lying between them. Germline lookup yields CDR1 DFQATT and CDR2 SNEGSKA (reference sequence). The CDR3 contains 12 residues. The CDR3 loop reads CSANRPSYEQYF. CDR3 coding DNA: TGCAGTGCTAACAGGCCTTCCTACGAGCAGTACTTC.

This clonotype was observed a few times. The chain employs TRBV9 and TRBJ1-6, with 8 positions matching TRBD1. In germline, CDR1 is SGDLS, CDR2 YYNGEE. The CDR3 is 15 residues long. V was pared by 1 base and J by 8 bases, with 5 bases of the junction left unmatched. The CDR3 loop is CASSVTTGGDSPLHF. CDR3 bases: TGTGCCAGCAGCGTAACTACAGGGGGTGATTCACCCCTCCACTTT.

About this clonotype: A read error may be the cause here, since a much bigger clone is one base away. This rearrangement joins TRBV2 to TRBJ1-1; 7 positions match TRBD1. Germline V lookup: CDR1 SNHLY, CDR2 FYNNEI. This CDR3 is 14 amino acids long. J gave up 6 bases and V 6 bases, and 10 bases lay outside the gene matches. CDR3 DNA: TGTGCCAGCAGCTCGCCGGACAGGTGGGCTGAAGCTTTCTTT. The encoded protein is CASSSPDRWAEAFF.

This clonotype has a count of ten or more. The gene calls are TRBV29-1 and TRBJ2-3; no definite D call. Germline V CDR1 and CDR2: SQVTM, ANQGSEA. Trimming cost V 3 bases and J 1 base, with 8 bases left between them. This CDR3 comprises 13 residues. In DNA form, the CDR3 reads TGCAGCGTTGATGTGGGTGGCACAGATACGCAGTATTTT. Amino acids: CSVDVGGTDTQYF.

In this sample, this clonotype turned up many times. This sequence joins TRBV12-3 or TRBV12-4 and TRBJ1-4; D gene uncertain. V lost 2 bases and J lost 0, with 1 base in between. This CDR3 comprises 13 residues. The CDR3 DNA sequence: TGTGCCAGCAGTTTATCAACTAATGAAAAACTGTTTTTT. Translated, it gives CASSLSTNEKLFF.

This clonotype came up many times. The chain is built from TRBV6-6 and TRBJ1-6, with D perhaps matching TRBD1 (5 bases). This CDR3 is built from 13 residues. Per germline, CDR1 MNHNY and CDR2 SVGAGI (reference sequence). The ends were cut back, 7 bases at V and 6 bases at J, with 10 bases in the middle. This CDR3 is CASMQGSNSPLHF. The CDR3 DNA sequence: TGTGCCAGCATGCAGGGAAGTAATTCACCCCTCCACTTT.

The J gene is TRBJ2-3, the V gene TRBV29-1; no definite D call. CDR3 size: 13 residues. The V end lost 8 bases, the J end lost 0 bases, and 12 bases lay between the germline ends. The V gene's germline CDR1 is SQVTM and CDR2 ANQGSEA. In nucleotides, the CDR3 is TGCAGCCCTGTCCCGTGGAGCACAGATACGCAGTATTTT. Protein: CSPVPWSTDTQYF.

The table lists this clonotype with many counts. CDR3 sequence reads: CASSATAGGGTEAFF. The CDR3 nucleotides are TGCGCCAGCAGCGCTACGGCGGGGGGTGGCACTGAAGCTTTCTTT. This chain joins TRBV4-1 and TRBJ1-1; D is perhaps TRBD1 (5 bases). Per germline, CDR1 MGHRA and CDR2 YSYEKL. CDR3 size: 15 residues. The V end was cut by 5 bases, the J end by 4 bases, with 17 bases between.

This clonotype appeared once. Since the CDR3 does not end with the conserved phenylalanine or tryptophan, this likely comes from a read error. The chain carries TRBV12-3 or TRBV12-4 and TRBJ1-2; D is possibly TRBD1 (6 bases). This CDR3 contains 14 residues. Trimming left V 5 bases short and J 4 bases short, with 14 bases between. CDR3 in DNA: TGTGCCAGCAGTCGGGCCCAGGGGAGCTATGGCTACACCTCC. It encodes CASSRAQGSYGYTS.

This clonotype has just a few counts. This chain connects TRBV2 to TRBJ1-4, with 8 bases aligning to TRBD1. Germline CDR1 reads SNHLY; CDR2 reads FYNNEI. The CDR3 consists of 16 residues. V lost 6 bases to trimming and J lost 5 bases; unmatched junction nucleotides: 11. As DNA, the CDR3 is TGTGCCAGCAGGGAGTACGGACAGGGCCTCAATGAAAAACTGTTTTTT. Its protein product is CASREYGQGLNEKLFF.